The T cell receptor beta chain under discussion was sequenced for a study of CD8+CD57+ T cells in acquired aplastic anemia. Patients included in sequencing had previously demonstrated CD8+CD57+ cell expansion by flow cytometry. In all patients, the disease was severe acquired aplastic anemia. Profiling of TCR beta VDJ combinations and CDR3 sequences used genomic DNA as template. TCRdb re-derived calls from the reads in MiXCR, one entry per CDR3 protein. The sample lists roughly 190,000 distinct CDR3 sequences, under 55% occurring once. The source of this sequence is a human donor with aplastic anemia. Sequencing used sorted CD4+, CD8+, or CD8+CD57+ T cells (not recorded which) from PBMCs.

CDR3 in amino acids: CASSESGGQPQHF. DNA of the CDR3: TGCGCCAGCAGTGAGTCTGGGGGACAGCCCCAGCATTTT. The chain links TRBV10-2 to TRBJ1-5; TRBD1 is a possible D gene (5 bases). The germline V gene encodes CDR1 WSHSY and CDR2 SAAADI. V lost 0 bases, J lost 7 bases, and 7 bases lay in between. This CDR3 comprises 13 residues.